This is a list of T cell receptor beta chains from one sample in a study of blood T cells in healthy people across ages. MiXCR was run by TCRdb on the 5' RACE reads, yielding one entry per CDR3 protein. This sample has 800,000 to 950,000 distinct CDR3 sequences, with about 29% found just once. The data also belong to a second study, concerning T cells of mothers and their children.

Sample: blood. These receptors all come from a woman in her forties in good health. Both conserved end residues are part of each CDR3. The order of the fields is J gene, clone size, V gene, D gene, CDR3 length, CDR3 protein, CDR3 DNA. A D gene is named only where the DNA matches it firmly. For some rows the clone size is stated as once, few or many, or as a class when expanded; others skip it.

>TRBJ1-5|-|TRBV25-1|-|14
CASSAGGEDQPQHF
TGTGCCAGCAGTGCCGGGGGCGAGGATCAGCCCCAGCATTTT
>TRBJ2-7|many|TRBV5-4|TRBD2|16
CASSRASASGGYEQYF
TGTGCCAGCAGCCGGGCCTCGGCTAGCGGCGGATACGAGCAGTACTTC
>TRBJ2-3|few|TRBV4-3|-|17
CASSQDKGLISRDTQYF
TGCGCCAGCAGCCAAGATAAGGGACTCATAAGTCGAGATACGCAGTATTTT
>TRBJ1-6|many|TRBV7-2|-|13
CASSLQTRATLHF
TGTGCCAGCAGCTTACAGACTAGGGCCACCCTCCACTTT
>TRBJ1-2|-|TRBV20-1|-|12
CSAFTRHYGYTF
TGCAGTGCTTTCACTCGGCACTATGGCTACACCTTC
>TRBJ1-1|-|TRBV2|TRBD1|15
CASSEGTPQQGRAFF
TGTGCCAGCAGTGAAGGGACCCCTCAACAGGGGAGAGCTTTCTTT
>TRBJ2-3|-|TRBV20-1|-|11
CSARARNTQYF
TGCAGTGCTAGAGCCCGTAATACGCAGTATTTT
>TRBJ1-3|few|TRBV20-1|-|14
CSARSVNPGNTIYF
TGCAGTGCTAGATCCGTGAACCCTGGAAACACCATATATTTT
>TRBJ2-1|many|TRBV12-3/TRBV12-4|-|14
CASSLLQGSDEQFF
TGTGCCAGCAGTTTATTGCAGGGGTCGGATGAGCAGTTCTTC
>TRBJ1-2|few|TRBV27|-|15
CASSYTVGADYSYTF
TGTGCCAGCAGTTATACGGTGGGGGCGGACTATAGCTACACCTTC
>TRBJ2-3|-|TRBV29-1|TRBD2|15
CSVEYRGGDSDTQYF
TGCAGCGTTGAGTACCGGGGGGGCGACTCAGATACGCAGTATTTT
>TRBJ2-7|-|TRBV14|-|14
CASSHLGSPYEQYF
TGTGCCAGCAGCCACCTCGGCAGCCCCTACGAGCAGTACTTC
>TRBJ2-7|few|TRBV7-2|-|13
CASSLGWAGEQYF
TGTGCCAGCAGCTTAGGATGGGCAGGTGAGCAGTACTTC
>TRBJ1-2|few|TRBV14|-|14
CASSQDLHNYGYTF
TGTGCCAGCAGCCAAGATCTACATAACTATGGCTACACCTTC
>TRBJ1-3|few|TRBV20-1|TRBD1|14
CSASGTGAGNTIYF
TGCAGTGCTAGTGGAACAGGGGCTGGAAACACCATATATTTT
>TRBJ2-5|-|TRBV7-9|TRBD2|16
CASSLVPASGAETQYF
TGTGCCAGCAGCTTAGTTCCGGCTAGCGGGGCGGAGACCCAGTACTTC
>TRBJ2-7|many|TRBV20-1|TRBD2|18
CSARDETSGGVSSYEQYF
TGCAGTGCTAGAGATGAGACTAGCGGGGGGGTTAGCTCCTACGAGCAGTACTTC
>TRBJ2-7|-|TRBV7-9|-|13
CASSKQGGDEQYF
TGTGCCAGCAGCAAACAGGGTGGCGACGAGCAGTACTTC
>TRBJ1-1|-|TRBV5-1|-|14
CASSLEVSNTEAFF
TGCGCCAGCAGCTTGGAAGTAAGCAACACTGAAGCTTTCTTT
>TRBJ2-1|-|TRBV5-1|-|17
CASSLGSGGSYSDEQFF
TGCGCCAGCAGCTTGGGTTCCGGGGGATCTTATTCCGATGAGCAGTTCTTC
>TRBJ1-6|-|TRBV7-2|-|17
CASSPLPAANGNSPLHF
TGTGCCAGCAGCCCCCTTCCTGCGGCAAACGGGAATTCACCCCTCCACTTT
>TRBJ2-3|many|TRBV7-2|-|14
CASSFPGLLDTQYF
TGTGCCAGCAGCTTCCCAGGACTCTTAGATACGCAGTATTTT
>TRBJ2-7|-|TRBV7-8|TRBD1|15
CASSLGHRGSHEQYF
TGTGCCAGCAGCTTGGGACACAGGGGTTCCCACGAGCAGTACTTC
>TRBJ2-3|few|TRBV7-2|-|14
CASSGTYNTDTQYF
TGTGCCAGCAGCGGGACTTACAACACAGATACGCAGTATTTT
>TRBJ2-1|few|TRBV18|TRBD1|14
CASSSQGDYNEQFF
TGTGCCAGCTCAAGTCAGGGGGACTACAATGAGCAGTTCTTC
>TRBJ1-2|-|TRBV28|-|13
CASGIVLYYGHTF
TGTGCCAGCGGCATAGTCCTTTACTATGGCCACACCTTC
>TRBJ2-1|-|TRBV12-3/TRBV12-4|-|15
CASSLIQGRVNEQFF
TGTGCCAGCAGTTTGATCCAGGGTCGTGTGAATGAGCAGTTCTTC
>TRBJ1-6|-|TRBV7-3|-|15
CASSLAGGLDSPLHF
TGTGCCAGCAGCTTAGCGGGGGGCTTGGATTCACCCCTCCACTTT
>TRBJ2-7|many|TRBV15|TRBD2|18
CATSRGTSGATLWNEQYF
TGTGCCACCAGCAGAGGAACTAGCGGGGCGACCCTTTGGAACGAGCAGTACTTC
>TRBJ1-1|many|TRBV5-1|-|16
CASSLGAGEGKTEAFF
TGCGCCAGCAGCTTGGGGGCAGGAGAGGGCAAGACTGAAGCTTTCTTT
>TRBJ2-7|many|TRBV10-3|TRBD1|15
CAISGGQGKFYEQYF
TGTGCCATCAGTGGGGGACAGGGTAAATTCTACGAGCAGTACTTC
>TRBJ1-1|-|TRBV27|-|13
CASSFWGDTEAFF
TGTGCCAGCAGTTTTTGGGGAGACACTGAAGCTTTCTTT
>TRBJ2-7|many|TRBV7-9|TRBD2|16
CASSRLAGVFSYEQYF
TGTGCCAGCAGCCGACTAGCGGGGGTCTTCTCCTACGAGCAGTACTTC
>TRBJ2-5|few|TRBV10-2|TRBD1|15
CASSERDRIQETQYF
TGCGCCAGCAGTGAGCGGGACAGGATACAAGAGACCCAGTACTTC
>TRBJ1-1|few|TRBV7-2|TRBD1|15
CASSYGDRKNTEAFF
TGTGCCAGCAGCTACGGGGACAGGAAGAACACTGAAGCTTTCTTT
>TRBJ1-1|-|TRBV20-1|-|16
CSARTRGYRMNTEAFF
TGCAGTGCTAGGACCCGAGGGTATCGCATGAACACTGAAGCTTTCTTT
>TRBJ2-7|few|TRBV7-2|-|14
CASSLNRETYEQYF
TGTGCCAGCAGCCTCAACAGGGAAACCTACGAGCAGTACTTC
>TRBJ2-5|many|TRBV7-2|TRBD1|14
CASSPGRGSETQYF
TGTGCCAGCAGCCCGGGCAGGGGGTCCGAGACCCAGTACTTC
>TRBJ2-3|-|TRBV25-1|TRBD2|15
CASRNSGGYADTQYF
TGTGCCAGCAGAAATAGCGGGGGGTACGCAGATACGCAGTATTTT
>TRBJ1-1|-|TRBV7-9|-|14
CASSSLGGEPEAFF
TGTGCCAGCAGCTCCCTAGGGGGGGAACCTGAAGCTTTCTTT
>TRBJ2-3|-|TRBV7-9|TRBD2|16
CASSPWLAGGTDTQYF
TGTGCCAGCAGCCCCTGGCTAGCGGGGGGCACAGATACGCAGTATTTT
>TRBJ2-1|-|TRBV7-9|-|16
CASSSRDRILWDEQFF
TGTGCCAGCAGCTCGAGAGACAGGATCCTTTGGGATGAGCAGTTCTTC
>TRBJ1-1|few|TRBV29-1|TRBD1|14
CSVKQGNKGTEAFF
TGCAGCGTTAAACAGGGGAATAAAGGGACTGAAGCTTTCTTT
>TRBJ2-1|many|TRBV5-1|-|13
CASSLRGSNEQFF
TGCGCCAGCAGCTTGAGGGGGAGCAATGAGCAGTTCTTC
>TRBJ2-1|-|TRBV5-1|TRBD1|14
CASSGQGQSNEQFF
TGCGCCAGCAGCGGACAGGGACAGAGCAATGAGCAGTTCTTC
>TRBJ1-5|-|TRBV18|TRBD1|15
CASSPIRQGGQPQHF
TGTGCCAGCTCACCCATCCGACAGGGTGGTCAGCCCCAGCATTTT
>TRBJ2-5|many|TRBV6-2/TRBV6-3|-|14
CASRPAGSRETQYF
TGTGCCAGCAGACCCGCAGGGTCGCGAGAGACCCAGTACTTC
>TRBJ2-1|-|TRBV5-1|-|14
CASSLAGRYNEQFF
TGCGCCAGCAGCTTGGCGGGACGGTACAATGAGCAGTTCTTC
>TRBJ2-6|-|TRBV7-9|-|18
CASSLTGLGAYGANVLTF
TGTGCCAGCAGCTTAACCGGCCTCGGGGCGTATGGGGCCAACGTCCTGACTTTC
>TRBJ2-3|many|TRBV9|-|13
CASSVAPADTQYF
TGTGCCAGCAGCGTAGCTCCGGCAGATACGCAGTATTTT
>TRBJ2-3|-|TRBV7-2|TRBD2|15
CASSLVSSGADTQYF
TGTGCCAGCAGCTTAGTGTCTAGCGGAGCAGATACGCAGTATTTT
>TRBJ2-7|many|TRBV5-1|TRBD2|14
CASSFGGGVYEQYF
TGCGCCAGCAGCTTTGGCGGGGGGGTCTACGAGCAGTACTTC
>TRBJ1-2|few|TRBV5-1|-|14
CASSPGEGARGYTF
TGCGCCAGCAGCCCGGGGGAAGGGGCGCGGGGCTACACCTTC
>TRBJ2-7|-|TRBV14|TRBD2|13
CASTTAGKNEQYF
TGTGCCAGCACCACAGCGGGGAAAAATGAGCAGTACTTC
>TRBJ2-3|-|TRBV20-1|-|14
CSARTETYTDTQYF
TGCAGTGCTCGGACAGAGACTTACACAGATACGCAGTATTTT